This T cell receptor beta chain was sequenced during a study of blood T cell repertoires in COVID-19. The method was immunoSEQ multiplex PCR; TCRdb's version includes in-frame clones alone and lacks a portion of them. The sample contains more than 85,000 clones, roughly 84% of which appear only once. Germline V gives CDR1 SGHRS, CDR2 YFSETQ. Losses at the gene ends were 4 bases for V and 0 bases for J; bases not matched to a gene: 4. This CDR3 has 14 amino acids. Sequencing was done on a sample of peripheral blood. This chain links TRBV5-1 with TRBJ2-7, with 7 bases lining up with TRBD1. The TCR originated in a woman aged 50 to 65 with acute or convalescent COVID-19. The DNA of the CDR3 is TGCGCCAGCAGCCCCGGGACAGACTCCTACGAGCAGTACTTC. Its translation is CASSPGTDSYEQYF.